This entry concerns a single T cell receptor beta chain. The antigen remains undetermined. These data belong to a study of T cell responses to AZD1222 COVID-19 vaccine. Data came from immunoSEQ multiplex PCR; TCRdb stores just in-frame clones and leaves some out. Here the sample spans 100,000 or so clones, roughly 90% being singletons. Findings and caveats of the study: AZD1222 recipients seropositive at baseline numbered only six or seven. White British donors predominated, females outnumbered males, and clonal diversity was possibly underestimated. Per reports, nearly half of all spike-specific TCRs target regions that are unmutated in variants.

The source was peripheral blood, collected on day 0 of AZD1222 vaccination. This TCR derives from an adult in good health.

DNA of the CDR3: TGTGCCAGCACCCGCCCGGCGGCTACCTCCTACGAGCAGTACTTC. Amino acid sequence: CASTRPAATSYEQYF. The gene calls are TRBV27 and TRBJ2-7; D gene ambiguous. The CDR3 is made up of 15 amino acids. Germline CDR1 and CDR2: MNHEY and SMNVEV (reference sequence). Trimming stripped 7 bases from V and 0 bases from J, with 16 bases between.